This TCR beta chain emerged from a study of shared clonotypes between healthy human individuals. Study-level results: Donor clonotype sharing was expected to depend on sequencing depth. What naive subsets generally showed was a larger estimated richness than memory subsets showed. The naive CD4 repertoires of a handful of donors were compared, and about 5% of clonotypes were shared.

Germline CDR1 is SGHVS and CDR2 is FNYEAQ. The CDR3 length is 15 residues. This clone appeared once. Its matching antigen is unknown. The junction shows a germline mismatch at one end, possibly a read error. The assay used deep level. Sequencing used immunoSEQ multiplex PCR; TCRdb keeps in-frame clones, though not all of them. The profile shows about 750,000 clones, more than 85% of them singletons. The naive CD8 subset, CD45RO-negative cells positively selected for CCR7, excluded terminally differentiated effector memory CD45RA+ cells. The TCR sequence derives from a man aged 25-45 years in good health. The chain links TRBV7-6 to TRBJ2-1, with D maybe TRBD2 (6 bases). Source material: naive CD8+ T cells sorted from blood. The CDR3, as DNA: TGTGCCAGCAGCTGGGGCCGGGACTCCAACAATGAGCAGTTCTTC. Amino acids: CASSWGRDSNNEQFF.